This T cell receptor (beta chain) was identified in a study of blood T cells in healthy people across ages. This CDR3 has 17 amino acids. Germline V lookup: CDR1 SSHAT, CDR2 FNYEAQ (reference sequence). Through a sample-barcoded 5' primer and a J-beta primer mix, a second PCR was run for roughly 7 to 11 cycles. TCRdb re-called the 5' RACE reads with MiXCR, one entry per CDR3 protein. The sample lists under 950,000 distinct CDR3 sequences, 22% occurring once. This sequence joins TRBV7-7 and TRBJ2-5, with 9 positions matching TRBD2. Near its end, the DNA agrees better with TRBJ2-1, so the J call may be wrong. This TCR was recovered from a man between 65 and 80 years old in good health. Sequencing was done on a sample of blood. CDR3 residues: CASSPRRAGGPRVEQFF. CDR3 sequence (DNA): TGTGCCAGCAGCCCGAGGAGGGCGGGAGGGCCTCGAGTTGAGCAGTTCTTC.